In its sample, the clone carrying this TCR beta chain was seen a few times. Its antigen remains unidentified. The CDR3 covers 13 residues. Germline lookup yields CDR1 MNHEY and CDR2 SVGAGI. This sample was taken from a study of vaccination effects on CD4 cells after COVID-19. Study findings and constraints: Relatively few convalescent patients took part in the study, which had no early post-infection timepoints. Within healthy vaccinees, only 1 of 255 vaccine-induced clones displayed cross-reactivity with common cold coronaviruses.

The repertoire was sequenced with immunoSEQ multiplex PCR; TCRdb's copy has only in-frame clones and lacks some. The repertoire holds tens of thousands of clones, with about four fifths as singletons. After expansion with viral peptide pools in the ViraFEST assay, antigen-specific CD4+ T cells were sequenced. Isolation of CD4+ T cells took place after 10 days of culture. All vaccine recipients tested negative for nucleocapsid antibodies and had never contracted SARS-CoV-2 infection. Cultures of about 2 million PBMC per well contained roughly 9.4 IU/ml IL-2 plus 10 ug/ml peptides. The authors replaced half the medium with IL-2 medium on days 3 and 7.

The chain has TRBV6-5 and TRBJ1-2; D possibly corresponds to TRBD1 (5 bases). Specimen: CD4+ T cells from PBMCs cultured with HCoV-OC43 spike peptides, collected before COVID-19 vaccination. Subset indicated: HCoV-OC43 spike overlapping peptide pool stimulation. The clonotype originates from a human donor who received a COVID-19 vaccine. CDR3 sequence reads: CAARGGTNYGYTF. The CDR3 nucleotides read TGTGCAGCAAGGGGCGGGACTAACTATGGCTACACCTTC.